The T cell receptor beta chain under discussion was sequenced for a study of blood T cell repertoires in COVID-19. Across the study: Specimens from acute and convalescent COVID-19 originated in the United States, Italy and Spain. Sources were T cells, B-cell-depleted T cells, or PBMCs; the material itself was cDNA or gDNA.

In the authors' workflow: Quantification of nucleated cells was approximated via reference gene primer amplification. The repertoire was sequenced with immunoSEQ multiplex PCR; TCRdb's copy has only in-frame clones and lacks some. D and trimming were read from the DNA, whereas the V and J calls and clone size are those reported in that table. The sample holds around 180,000 clones, roughly 80% seen once. CDR1 is LNHNV and CDR2 is YYDKDF in the germline V gene (reference sequence). This CDR3 comprises 16 residues. Losses at the gene ends were 3 bases for V and 7 bases for J; bases not matched to a gene: 9.

The receptor comes from a man aged 60 to 69 with active or convalescent COVID-19. Sequences were obtained from peripheral blood. The chain links TRBV15 to TRBJ1-4; 9 nucleotides align to TRBD1. The CDR3 here is CATSRKQGAQGEKLFF. The CDR3 bases are TGTGCCACCAGCAGGAAACAGGGGGCCCAGGGTGAAAAACTGTTTTTT. The whole variable domain, filled in from reference TRBV15 and TRBJ1-4, reads DAMVIQNPRYQVTQFGKPVTLSCSQTLNHNVMYWYQQKSSQAPKLLFHYYDKDFNNEADTPDNFQSRRPNTSFCFLDIRSPGLGDTAMYLCATSRKQGAQGEKLFFGSGTQLSVL.